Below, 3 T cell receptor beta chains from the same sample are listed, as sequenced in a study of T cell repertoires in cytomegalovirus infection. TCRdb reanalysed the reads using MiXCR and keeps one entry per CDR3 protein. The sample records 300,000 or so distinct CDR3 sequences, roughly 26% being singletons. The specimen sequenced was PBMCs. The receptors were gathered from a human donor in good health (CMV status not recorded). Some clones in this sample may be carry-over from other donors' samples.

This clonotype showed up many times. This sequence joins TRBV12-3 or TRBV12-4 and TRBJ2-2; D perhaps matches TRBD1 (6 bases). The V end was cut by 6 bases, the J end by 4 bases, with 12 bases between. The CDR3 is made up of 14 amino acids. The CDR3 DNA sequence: TGTGCCAGCAGACTGGGACAATCCACCGGGGAGCTGTTTTTT. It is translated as CASRLGQSTGELFF.

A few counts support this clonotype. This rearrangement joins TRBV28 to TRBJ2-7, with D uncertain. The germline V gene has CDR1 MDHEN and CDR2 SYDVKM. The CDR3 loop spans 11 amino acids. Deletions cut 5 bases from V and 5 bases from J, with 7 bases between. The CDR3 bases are TGTGCCAGCAGTACTCCCAACGAGCAGTACTTC. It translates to CASSTPNEQYF.

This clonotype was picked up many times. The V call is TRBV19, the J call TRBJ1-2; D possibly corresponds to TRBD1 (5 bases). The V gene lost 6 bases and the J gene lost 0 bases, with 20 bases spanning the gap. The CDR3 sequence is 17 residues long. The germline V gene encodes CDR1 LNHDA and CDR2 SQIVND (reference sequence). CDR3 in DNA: TGTGCCAGTAGGGACCGGGACGGCGCAATCCCTAACTATGGCTACACCTTC. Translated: CASRDRDGAIPNYGYTF.